A selection of T cell receptor beta chains follows, all from one sample in a study of OX40 agonist ivuxolimab in advanced cancers. The assay was immunoSEQ multiplex PCR, and TCRdb's table has in-frame clones only and misses some. The table has tens of thousands of clones, roughly 82% seen once. The input for sequencing was CD4+ or CD8+ T cells sorted from blood, taken in a trial of the OX40 agonist ivuxolimab. These receptors were taken from an adult with an advanced solid tumor such as melanoma, head and neck, liver or kidney cancer. CDR3s include the opening cysteine and the closing phenylalanine or tryptophan. D genes are given only for firm matches. Where a row states a size, it is once, few, many or the class of an expanded clone; other rows omit it.

>TRBD1|TRBV9|NA|TRBJ1-2
CASSVEGQGGYGYTF
TGTGCCAGCAGCGTAGAGGGACAGGGTGGCTATGGCTACACCTTC
>NA|TRBV11-1|NA|TRBJ1-6
CASTVTRLNSPLHF
TGTGCCAGCACTGTAACACGGCTAAATTCACCCCTCCACTTT
>NA|TRBV18|NA|TRBJ2-5
CASSPTPYLPSETQYF
TGTGCCAGCTCACCCACTCCTTACCTGCCCAGCGAGACCCAGTACTTC
>NA|TRBV4-2|NA|TRBJ2-2
CASSLKGGAVGELFF
TGTGCCAGCAGCCTAAAGGGGGGGGCAGTCGGGGAGCTGTTTTTT
>TRBD1|TRBV28|NA|TRBJ1-2
CASSFRQGAGGYTF
TGTGCCAGCAGTTTTAGACAGGGGGCGGGAGGCTACACCTTC
>TRBD2|TRBV7-2|NA|TRBJ2-2
CATSPAGVNTGELFF
TGTGCCACCAGCCCAGCGGGGGTCAACACCGGGGAGCTGTTTTTT
>NA|TRBV9|NA|TRBJ1-6
CASSVDPTVDNSPLHF
TGTGCCAGCAGCGTAGACCCGACAGTGGATAATTCACCCCTCCACTTT
>NA|TRBV19|NA|TRBJ1-2
CASKMGINYGYTF
TGTGCCAGTAAAATGGGCATAAACTATGGCTACACCTTC
>NA|TRBV19|NA|TRBJ2-4
CASSHSGTLLAKNIQYF
TGTGCCAGTAGTCATTCCGGGACCCTTCTAGCCAAAAACATTCAGTACTTC
>NA|TRBV5-1|NA|TRBJ2-2
CASSLAPVPTNGELFF
TGCGCCAGCAGCTTGGCCCCCGTGCCTACAAACGGGGAGCTGTTTTTT
>NA|TRBV6-6|NA|TRBJ1-1
CANTVGRNTEAFF
TGTGCCAACACAGTCGGCAGGAACACTGAAGCTTTCTTT
>NA|TRBV28|once|TRBJ1-1
CASSPSGGGNTEAFF
TGTGCCAGCAGTCCGTCCGGGGGGGGGAACACTGAAGCTTTCTTT
>TRBD1|TRBV5-5|NA|TRBJ1-2
CASSPQPGQGINYGYTF
TGTGCCAGCAGCCCCCAACCGGGACAGGGGATCAACTATGGCTACACCTTC
>NA|TRBV7-2|NA|TRBJ2-7
CASSLGSDPIGGQYF
TGTGCCAGCAGCTTAGGATCGGACCCCATTGGCGGGCAGTACTTC
>NA|TRBV7-7|NA|TRBJ2-5
CASGFGGPQETQYF
TGTGCCAGCGGGTTCGGCGGCCCCCAAGAGACCCAGTACTTC
>NA|TRBV7-2|NA|TRBJ2-1
CASSQDWTANEQFF
TGTGCCAGCAGCCAGGACTGGACGGCCAATGAGCAGTTCTTC
>NA|TRBV19|NA|TRBJ2-5
CASSIDPTETQYF
TGTGCCAGTAGTATAGATCCGACGGAGACCCAGTACTTC
>NA|TRBV5-6|NA|TRBJ2-3
CASSFYGGPSTDTQYF
TGTGCCAGCAGCTTCTACGGGGGCCCAAGCACAGATACGCAGTATTTT
>NA|TRBV6-6|NA|TRBJ1-4
CASSPPKDGEKLFF
TGTGCCAGCAGTCCCCCAAAGGATGGGGAAAAACTGTTTTTT
>NA|TRBV6-6|NA|TRBJ2-4
CASSYSGTVKNIQYF
TGTGCCAGCAGTTACTCGGGGACGGTAAAAAACATTCAGTACTTC
>NA|TRBV28|few|TRBJ1-1
CACGKADNTEAFF
TGTGCCTGCGGGAAGGCGGACAACACTGAAGCTTTCTTT
>TRBD1|TRBV5-1|NA|TRBJ1-1
CASSSDRVPTEAFF
TGCGCCAGCAGCTCTGACAGGGTTCCCACTGAAGCTTTCTTT
>NA|TRBV5-4|NA|TRBJ1-2
CASTLQATVRYTF
TGTGCCAGCACCCTTCAGGCGACAGTTCGCTACACCTTC
>NA|TRBV7-9|NA|TRBJ1-3
CASNRDLLFKGGNTIYF
TGTGCCAGCAACCGGGACCTCCTTTTTAAGGGAGGAAACACCATATATTTT
>NA|TRBV14|NA|TRBJ2-5
CASSHHTGTASETQYF
TGTGCCAGCAGCCATCACACCGGGACGGCCAGTGAGACCCAGTACTTC
>NA|TRBV9|NA|TRBJ1-1
CASSVEGEGNTEAFF
TGTGCCAGCAGCGTAGAGGGCGAGGGGAACACTGAAGCTTTCTTT
>NA|TRBV10-3|NA|TRBJ1-4
CAISTGLTNEKLFF
TGTGCCATCAGTACAGGGTTGACTAATGAAAAACTGTTTTTT
>NA|TRBV6-5|NA|TRBJ1-2
CASSSGVNGYTF
TGTGCCAGCAGTTCGGGGGTGAATGGCTACACCTTC
>NA|TRBV5-1|NA|TRBJ2-7
CASRNAEVDHEQYF
TGCGCCAGCAGGAACGCGGAAGTGGACCACGAGCAGTACTTC
>NA|TRBV6-5|NA|TRBJ2-7
CASRDGQTQYF
TGTGCCAGCAGAGACGGACAGACGCAGTACTTC
>NA|TRBV5-1|NA|TRBJ1-2
CASSLDRVVGGYTF
TGCGCCAGCAGCTTGGACAGGGTAGTCGGAGGCTACACCTTC
>TRBD1|TRBV7-3|NA|TRBJ2-5
CASSPTGIETQYF
TGTGCCAGCAGCCCGACAGGGATCGAGACCCAGTACTTC
>TRBD1|TRBV18|once|TRBJ1-2
CASSPGQLYGYTF
TGTGCCAGCTCACCGGGACAGTTATATGGCTACACCTTC
>TRBD1|TRBV19|once|TRBJ2-1
CASSLGDRPNLGQFF
TGTGCCAGTAGCCTGGGGGACAGACCCAACCTCGGGCAGTTCTTC
>TRBD2|TRBV5-6|NA|TRBJ2-5
CASSLAGTSGQETQYF
TGTGCCAGCAGCTTGGCCGGGACTAGCGGGCAAGAGACCCAGTACTTC
>TRBD1|TRBV7-3|NA|TRBJ2-1
CASSLNRGTYNEQFF
TGTGCCAGCAGCTTAAACAGGGGGACCTACAATGAGCAGTTCTTC
>NA|TRBV5-4|NA|TRBJ2-2
CASSLEGGAGELFF
TGTGCCAGCAGCTTGGAAGGGGGGGCCGGGGAGCTGTTTTTT
>TRBD2|TRBV5-6|NA|TRBJ2-2
CASSARASGDTGELFF
TGTGCCAGCAGCGCACGTGCTAGCGGAGACACCGGGGAGCTGTTTTTT
>TRBD1|TRBV28|NA|TRBJ1-2
CTSSSGQGAGDYGYTF
TGTACCAGCAGTTCTGGACAGGGGGCAGGTGACTATGGCTACACCTTC
>NA|TRBV27|NA|TRBJ2-7
CASSPSHDLWYEQYF
TGTGCCAGCAGTCCCTCCCATGATCTTTGGTACGAGCAGTACTTC
>NA|TRBV28|few|TRBJ1-6
CASSFGGGGTLNSPLHF
TGTGCCAGCAGTTTTGGGGGGGGCGGGACACTTAATTCACCCCTCCACTTT
>NA|TRBV6-5|once|TRBJ2-1
CASAARASGNEQFF
TGTGCCAGCGCGGCGAGGGCATCGGGCAATGAGCAGTTCTTC
>NA|TRBV6-5|NA|TRBJ2-7
CASRGDSQSYEQYF
TGTGCCAGCAGGGGTGACAGCCAGAGCTACGAGCAGTACTTC
>TRBD1|TRBV6-5|NA|TRBJ1-6
CASSYSPGGDTPSHF
TGTGCCAGCAGTTACTCTCCAGGGGGGGACACCCCGTCCCACTTT
>NA|TRBV5-5|NA|TRBJ2-3
CASSWGYGTDTQYF
TGTGCCAGCAGCTGGGGGTATGGCACAGATACGCAGTATTTT
>TRBD1|TRBV4-2|few|TRBJ2-5
CASSQGQGRYGGETQYF
TGTGCCAGCAGCCAAGGACAGGGGCGCTATGGAGGAGAGACCCAGTACTTC
>TRBD1|TRBV7-2|NA|TRBJ2-5
CASSKQGAPRETQYF
TGTGCCAGCAGCAAACAGGGGGCGCCAAGGGAGACCCAGTACTTC
>NA|TRBV30|NA|TRBJ2-2
CAWRKRGAGELFF
TGTGCCTGGAGGAAAAGAGGGGCCGGGGAGCTGTTTTTT
>NA|TRBV7-2|NA|TRBJ1-3
CASSLSPDLNTIYF
TGTGCCAGCAGCTTATCCCCCGATTTAAACACCATATATTTT
>TRBD1|TRBV7-2|NA|TRBJ1-2
CASSTGQGGYGYTF
TGTGCCAGCAGCACCGGACAGGGAGGCTATGGCTACACCTTC
>NA|TRBV28|NA|TRBJ2-4
CASSPYDRRGVQYF
TGTGCCAGCAGTCCCTACGACAGGCGGGGTGTACAATACTTC
>NA|TRBV18|NA|TRBJ1-4
CASSGGNDEKLFF
TGTGCCAGCTCAGGGGGAAATGATGAAAAACTGTTTTTT
>NA|TRBV28|NA|TRBJ2-2
CASSLRDRPTGELFF
TGTGCCAGCAGTTTAAGGGACCGACCCACCGGGGAGCTGTTTTTT
>NA|TRBV25-1|NA|TRBJ1-6
CASSERSSYNSPLHF
TGTGCCAGCAGTGAACGGAGCTCCTATAATTCACCCCTCCACTTT
>NA|TRBV16|NA|TRBJ1-6
CASSQLGSGNSPLHF
TGTGCCAGCAGCCAATTGGGCTCCGGTAATTCACCCCTCCACTTT
>NA|TRBV6-4|NA|TRBJ2-3
CASSEEQGSDTQYF
TGTGCCAGCAGTGAGGAGCAGGGGTCAGATACGCAGTATTTT
>NA|TRBV10-2|NA|TRBJ2-5
CASGGAGGETQYF
TGCGCCAGCGGGGGGGCCGGTGGAGAGACCCAGTACTTC